A single sample is the source of the 21 T cell receptor beta chains below, sequenced in a study of CD8 T cells in ankylosing spondylitis. One entry per CDR3 protein results from TCRdb running MiXCR on the 5' RACE reads. The table records about 250,000 distinct CDR3 sequences, roughly 18% of them present only once. Sequencing was performed on blood, either unsorted or a sorted T cell fraction (not recorded which). These receptors were taken from a male donor with ankylosing spondylitis or in good health (not recorded which).

The chain links TRBV6-5 to TRBJ1-1; no definite D call. The CDR3 contains 16 residues. With 0 bases removed from V and 6 bases from J, the gap between germline ends came to 17 bases. Germline-derived CDR1 and CDR2 are MNHEY and SVGAGI. This CDR3 is CASSYSNPVKGSEAFF. CDR3 DNA: TGTGCCAGCAGTTACTCGAATCCAGTTAAGGGCTCTGAAGCTTTCTTT.

This rearrangement joins TRBV10-3 to TRBJ2-5; D gene ambiguous. Trimming left V 5 bases short and J 2 bases short, with 12 bases between. The germline V gene encodes CDR1 ENHRY and CDR2 SYGVKD. There are 14 residues in the CDR3. CDR3 sequence reads: CAISLPDKQETQYF. For the CDR3, the DNA is TGTGCCATCAGTCTGCCAGACAAGCAAGAGACCCAGTACTTC.

This clonotype was detected a few times. The chain is built from TRBV5-5 and TRBJ2-2; D is uncertain. Germline V CDR1 and CDR2: SGHKS, YYEKEE (reference sequence). The CDR3 length is 15 residues. V lost 0 bases and J lost 3, with 9 bases in between. DNA for the CDR3: TGTGCCAGCAGCTTGGGAGAGTACGACACCGGGGAGCTGTTTTTT. It codes for CASSLGEYDTGELFF.

This clonotype appeared a few times. The rearrangement uses TRBV29-1 and TRBJ2-1; unclear D gene. The V and J ends lost 3 bases and 6 bases respectively, with 15 bases between them. Germline assignment: CDR1 SQVTM and CDR2 ANQGSEA. The CDR3 spans 14 residues. CDR3 coding DNA: TGCAGCGTTGATGATATAGCCTCCGGCAATGAGCAGTTCTTC. This encodes CSVDDIASGNEQFF.

V and J are TRBV4-1 and TRBJ2-5; D possibly corresponds to TRBD1 (5 bases). This CDR3 contains 14 residues. V lost 0 bases and J lost 5, with 10 bases in between. CDR1 and CDR2 (germline): MGHRA, YSYEKL. CDR3 loop: CASSQDVRVETQYF. The CDR3 DNA follows: TGCGCCAGCAGCCAAGATGTCAGGGTTGAGACCCAGTACTTC.

This clonotype has just one count. This chain joins TRBV15 and TRBJ2-1; tentative D call: TRBD1 (5 bases). Germline V CDR1 and CDR2: LNHNV, YYDKDF (reference sequence). V shed 5 bases and J shed 10 bases, with 12 bases lying between them. The CDR3 is 12 amino acids. In DNA, the CDR3 is TGTGCCACCAGCTCCCCAGGGTACGAGCAGTTCTTC. It specifies CATSSPGYEQFF. The full variable domain, completed using reference TRBV15 and TRBJ2-1, is DAMVIQNPRYQVTQFGKPVTLSCSQTLNHNVMYWYQQKSSQAPKLLFHYYDKDFNNEADTPDNFQSRRPNTSFCFLDIRSPGLGDTAMYLCATSSPGYEQFFGPGTRLTVL.

This clonotype has a handful of counts. The chain uses TRBV9 and TRBJ2-1; the match to TRBD2 covers 7 bases. The CDR3 runs 17 residues. In germline, CDR1 is SGDLS, CDR2 YYNGEE. Germline trimming cut 0 bases from V and 3 bases from J; bases unmatched to any gene: 9. CDR3 protein: CASSVASLAGDYNEQFF. Here the CDR3 DNA reads TGTGCCAGCAGCGTAGCTAGCTTGGCGGGAGACTACAATGAGCAGTTCTTC.

In this sample, this clonotype turned up many times. The V call is TRBV7-8, the J call TRBJ2-3; 12 bases line up with TRBD2. V lost 5 bases, J lost 8 bases, and 5 bases stayed unmatched. Germline-derived CDR1 and CDR2 are SGHVS and FQNEAQ. This CDR3 spans 14 amino acids. The CDR3 loop reads CASSEELAGGTQYF. The CDR3 DNA reads as TGTGCCAGCAGCGAAGAACTAGCGGGAGGTACGCAGTATTTT.

The chain combines TRBV29-1 with TRBJ2-6; tentatively, D is TRBD2 (5 bases). Trimming left V 4 bases short and J 3 bases short, with 7 bases between. From germline, CDR1 is SQVTM and CDR2 ANQGSEA. The CDR3 has 13 amino acids. The CDR3 DNA follows: TGCAGCGTTGGAGGGCTTGGGGCCAACGTCCTGACTTTC. The encoded protein is CSVGGLGANVLTF.

The table lists this clonotype with a few counts. The chain links TRBV7-9 to TRBJ2-5, with D perhaps TRBD1 or TRBD2 (5 bases each). Germline V CDR1 and CDR2: SEHNR, FQNEAQ (reference sequence). CDR3 size: 16 residues. The ends were cut back, 2 bases at V and 2 bases at J, with 15 bases in the middle. CDR3 region: CASSLRGVRGQETQYF. The CDR3 DNA is TGTGCCAGCAGCTTAAGGGGAGTTCGTGGGCAAGAGACCCAGTACTTC.

Concerning this clonotype itself: One end of the junction varies from germline; a read error may be responsible. The chain is built from TRBV29-1 and TRBJ2-1; 12 nucleotides align to TRBD2. CDR3 length equals 19 residues. Germline CDR1 SQVTM, CDR2 ANQGSEA. In DNA form, the CDR3 reads TGCAGCGTCGAAGGGACTAGCGGGCGTACCGATGTTATTTACAATGAGCAGTTCTTC. It codes for CSVEGTSGRTDVIYNEQFF.

This clonotype was seen a few times. The J gene is TRBJ2-5, the V gene TRBV13, with D perhaps TRBD1 or TRBD2 (5 bases each). The CDR3 is 16 residues long. From germline, CDR1 is PRHDT and CDR2 FYEKMQ (reference sequence). The V end was cut by 0 bases, the J end by 2 bases, with 13 bases between. CDR3 region: CASSLGGTAFQETQYF. The CDR3 nucleotides read TGTGCCAGCAGCTTAGGCGGGACGGCTTTTCAAGAGACCCAGTACTTC.

This chain connects TRBV4-3 to TRBJ2-7, with 9 nucleotides matching TRBD1. Germline V CDR1 and CDR2: LGHNA, YSLEER. This CDR3 has 15 residues. With 3 bases clipped from V and 0 bases from J, the junction kept 3 bases outside the gene matches. CDR3 in amino acids: CASSQGTGISYEQYF. The CDR3 DNA reads TGCGCCAGCAGCCAGGGGACAGGGATCTCCTACGAGCAGTACTTC.

The CDR3 DNA reads TGTGCCAGCAGCTCGGGACTAGCGGGAAATATTCAAGAGACCCAGTACTTC. It yields the protein CASSSGLAGNIQETQYF. The chain joins TRBV7-9 to TRBJ2-5; 13 bases align to TRBD2. CDR1 is SEHNR, CDR2 FQNEAQ, per germline (reference sequence). V shed 4 bases and J 2 bases; nucleotides not matched to a gene: 7. This CDR3 has 17 residues.

The chain recombines TRBV5-6 with TRBJ2-3, with TRBD2 matching 10 bases. V dropped 2 bases and J dropped 0; count of bases not matched to a gene: 3. Germline loops: CDR1 SGHDT, CDR2 YYEEEE. This CDR3 is built from 16 residues. The CDR3, as DNA: TGTGCCAGCAGCTTCGGGACTAGCGTTAGCACAGATACGCAGTATTTT. Translated, it gives CASSFGTSVSTDTQYF. Based on the CDR3 plus reference TRBV5-6 and TRBJ2-3, the full variable domain is DAGVTQSPTHLIKTRGQQVTLRCSPKSGHDTVSWYQQALGQGPQFIFQYYEEEERQRGNFPDRFSGHQFPNYSSELNVNALLLGDSALYLCASSFGTSVSTDTQYFGPGTRLTVL.

V gene TRBV29-1 combines with J gene TRBJ2-7, with D possibly being TRBD2 (5 bases). V dropped 4 bases and J dropped 3 bases, with 10 bases sitting between them. This CDR3 is 12 amino acids long. Germline V CDR1 and CDR2: SQVTM, ANQGSEA. Written as DNA, the CDR3 is TGCAGCGTTGTCGGCGGAGGCTACGAGCAGTACTTC. Translated, it gives CSVVGGGYEQYF.

This sequence joins TRBV7-6 and TRBJ2-3; no definite D call. The CDR3 is 15 amino acids. The V and J ends lost 3 bases and 2 bases respectively, with 12 bases between them. CDR1 and CDR2 from the germline V gene are SGHVS and FNYEAQ. The CDR3 DNA follows: TGTGCCAGCAGCTTTGAACCCAAGGCCACAGATACGCAGTATTTT. Protein sequence: CASSFEPKATDTQYF.

The V call is TRBV4-1, the J call TRBJ2-7; D is perhaps TRBD1 (6 bases). The CDR3 extends over 16 amino acids. V was shortened by 3 bases and J by 1 base, with 16 bases between the two germline ends. The V gene's germline CDR1 is MGHRA and CDR2 YSYEKL. CDR3: CASSQATGMGSYEQYF. Here the CDR3 DNA reads TGCGCCAGCAGCCAGGCTACAGGGATGGGGTCCTACGAGCAGTACTTC.

This clonotype has a handful of counts. The chain joins TRBV12-3 or TRBV12-4 to TRBJ2-1, with TRBD2 matching 8 bases. The CDR3 runs 16 residues. V was pared by 6 bases and J by 6 bases, with 13 bases of the junction left unmatched. DNA for the CDR3: TGTGCCAGCAGCAGCAGCGGGAGAAGTGGATTCAATGAGCAGTTCTTC. Protein product: CASSSSGRSGFNEQFF.

V usage is TRBV6-2 or TRBV6-3 and J usage is TRBJ1-1; 12 positions match TRBD1. The V gene end was trimmed by 4 bases and the J gene end by 4 bases; junction bases not matched to a gene: 7. The CDR3 spans 16 residues. Germline loops: CDR1 MNHEY, CDR2 SVGEGT. This CDR3 is CASSWDRGRPVTEAFF. In DNA form, the CDR3 reads TGTGCCAGCAGTTGGGACAGGGGGCGCCCGGTCACTGAAGCTTTCTTT.

This clonotype was seen at least ten times. The V and J genes are TRBV6-2 or TRBV6-3 and TRBJ1-1; D might be TRBD1 (5 bases). The germline V gene has CDR1 MNHEY and CDR2 SVGEGT. V lost 5 bases, J lost 1 base, and 17 bases lay in between. This CDR3 has 16 residues. CDR3 nucleotide sequence: TGTGCCAGCAGTGGACCCGGGGACGGATGGAACACTGAAGCTTTCTTT. Its translation: CASSGPGDGWNTEAFF.